The clone carrying this T cell receptor beta chain was observed at least ten times. Antigen unknown. Germline V lookup: CDR1 MNHNS, CDR2 SASEGT. The CDR3 consists of 15 residues. V was clipped by 0 bases and J by 2 bases, with 11 bases between them. The data stem from a study of shared clonotypes between healthy human individuals. Produced via immunoSEQ multiplex PCR; TCRdb's table is partial and in-frame only. The table records about 490,000 clones, roughly 80% of them present only once. Findings and limits, study-wide: An anticipated effect of sequencing depth on clonotype sharing among donors was recognized.

All the donors were Caucasian adults who lived in Nashville, Tennessee. Researchers drew on roughly 84 million PBMCs for genomic DNA from unsorted samples. The sequencing sample was made of PBMCs. The sequence derives from a middle-aged woman in good health. Some clones in this sample may be carry-over from other donors' samples. This chain connects TRBV6-1 to TRBJ2-7, with D possibly matching TRBD2 (7 bases). CDR3 coding DNA: TGTGCCAGCAGTGAAGCAGGGGGGGCCGCCTACGAGCAGTACTTC. Protein product: CASSEAGGAAYEQYF.